These 9 T cell receptor beta chains share one sample of origin, sequenced in a study of T cell responses to AZD1222 COVID-19 vaccine. TCRdb keeps only in-frame clones here, not all; method: immunoSEQ multiplex PCR. The sample yields over 80,000 clones, approximately 90% seen once. The input for sequencing was peripheral blood, taken 28 days after the second AZD1222 dose. These receptors came from an adult who received the AZD1222 COVID-19 vaccine.

The V gene is TRBV4-1, the J gene TRBJ2-5; TRBD1 matches 8 bases. Germline CDR1 MGHRA, CDR2 YSYEKL. Unmatched junction bases numbered 2, after V lost 4 bases and J lost 1 base. CDR3 length: 14 amino acids. This CDR3 reads CASSLGQGQETQYF. In DNA form, the CDR3 reads TGCGCCAGCAGCCTAGGACAGGGCCAAGAGACCCAGTACTTC.

The chain uses TRBV28 and TRBJ1-1; TRBD1 matches at 8 bases. The length of the CDR3 is 13 residues. Germline trimming cut 7 bases from V and 4 bases from J; bases unmatched to any gene: 5. The germline gives CDR1 MDHEN, CDR2 SYDVKM. The CDR3 nucleotides are TGTGCCAGCACCTCCGGACAGGGCACTGAAGCTTTCTTT. Translating gives CASTSGQGTEAFF. The full variable domain, its missing parts supplied by reference TRBV28 and TRBJ1-1, is DVKVTQSSRYLVKRTGEKVFLECVQDMDHENMFWYRQDPGLGLRLIYFSYDVKMKEKGDIPEGYSVSREKKERFSLILESASTNQTSMYLCASTSGQGTEAFFGQGTRLTVV.

This clone was seen only once. This chain links TRBV18 with TRBJ1-2; TRBD1 matches at 7 bases. This CDR3 is 15 amino acids long. V lost 4 bases and J lost 4; bases outside the gene matches: 9. The germline V gene has CDR1 KGHSH and CDR2 LQKENI. The CDR3 DNA is TGTGCCAGCTCACGGACAAGGGACAGCGCCTATGGCTACACCTTC. Its protein product is CASSRTRDSAYGYTF.

This clone has only one observation. The rearrangement links TRBV30 to TRBJ1-3; D is unresolved. CDR1 and CDR2 (germline): GTSNPN, SVGIG (reference sequence). CDR3 length: 12 residues. Deletions cut 4 bases from V and 2 bases from J, with 6 bases between. In DNA form, the CDR3 reads TGTGCCTGGACAGGAGCTGGAAACACCATATATTTT. Residues: CAWTGAGNTIYF.

The J gene is TRBJ1-6, the V gene TRBV27; D is unresolved. The germline CDR1 and CDR2 sequences are MNHEY and SMNVEV (reference sequence). V was cut by 4 bases and J by 7 bases, with 8 bases left in between. The CDR3 covers 13 residues. This chain's CDR3 is CASSSGLNSPLHF. The CDR3 nucleotides read TGTGCCAGCAGTTCCGGGCTGAATTCACCCCTCCACTTT.

This chain uses TRBV29-1 with TRBJ2-7, with unresolved D. From germline, CDR1 is SQVTM and CDR2 ANQGSEA. The CDR3 is made up of 12 amino acids. The V end was cut by 4 bases, the J end by 5 bases, with 12 bases between. CDR3 sequence: CSVGKMGNEQYF. CDR3 coding DNA: TGCAGCGTTGGCAAGATGGGGAACGAGCAGTACTTC.

This chain uses TRBV7-2 with TRBJ2-7, with 13 bases lining up with TRBD2. The CDR3 totals 13 residues. CDR1 and CDR2 from the germline V gene are SGHTA and FQGNSA. V shed 5 bases and J 10 bases; nucleotides not matched to a gene: 5. In nucleotides, the CDR3 is TGTGCCAGCAGCGTCACTAGCGGGAGGGCCCAGTACTTC. Its protein is CASSVTSGRAQYF.

This rearrangement joins TRBV7-9 to TRBJ1-2; 9 nucleotides match TRBD1. The CDR3 length is 14 residues. The ends lost 0 bases at V and 9 bases at J; junction bases unmatched: 5. Germline V gene sequence: CDR1 SEHNR, CDR2 FQNEAQ (reference sequence). CDR3 loop: CASSLAGTGFSYTF. The DNA for the CDR3 is TGTGCCAGCAGCTTAGCTGGGACAGGGTTCAGCTACACCTTC.

The chain employs TRBV19 and TRBJ1-2, with 7 bases matching TRBD1. The V and J ends lost 5 bases and 5 bases, in that order; junction bases with no gene match: 11. The germline gives CDR1 LNHDA, CDR2 SQIVND (reference sequence). The length of the CDR3 is 15 residues. The CDR3 loop is CASSSLRQGGYGYTF. CDR3 nucleotides: TGTGCCAGTAGTTCCCTTCGACAGGGTGGTTATGGCTACACCTTC.